This TCR beta chain was identified during a study of cytomegalovirus exposure and HLA in healthy donors (dated by TCRdb to about 2017). Study-wide context: According to a later analysis, the roughly 120 validation repertoires were produced on the same platform as the roughly 600 repertoires of the first cohort. In addition to the first cohort of 500 to 850 subjects, a separate validation cohort of approximately 110 different subjects was used. High-throughput TCR immunosequencing, statistical association of individual TCRs with disease status, and machine learning were combined to predict cytomegalovirus infection status. The study aimed to test whether cataloging public T cell receptors could reveal signatures of past pathogen exposure.

What the study reported, not specific to this receptor: It was suggested by the authors that the approach could potentially be generalized to other disease states and immunological phenotypes. A later analysis found that TCRs clustered in the first cohort also tended to co-occur in the 95 to 150 validation repertoires, with 94% of cluster scores above 0. Cytomegalovirus status was reported to be diagnosed by the classifier with high specificity and sensitivity in both the original and validation cohorts. A later analysis had no HLA typing for the validation cohort, so co-occurrence there was scored across all 120 or so repertoires. In vitro tests confirmed that three of the cytomegalovirus-associated TCR beta chains recognize cytomegalovirus antigens. Across donors, most TCR sequences were observed very rarely, whereas some public TCRs were present in many individuals. A total of some 180 TCR beta chains were listed by the study as associated with cytomegalovirus.

Trimming costs V 3 bases and J 0 bases, and their ends lie 15 bases apart. According to the germline V gene, CDR1 reads LGHNA and CDR2 reads YNFKEQ. The CDR3 spans 17 residues, from the cysteine through the phenylalanine. Only CDR3 DNA remains: 51 bases, in frame from the first base. Worth noting for this clone: Its antigen specificity is not known. Qualities for individual bases were not recorded, and no much larger clone is one base off.

The donors were included in the validation cohort of 120 subjects, a group kept apart from the approximately 690-subject first cohort. The library came from the immunoSEQ multiplex PCR assay. The paper's data handling went like this. To diagnose cytomegalovirus status from the catalog of TCR beta chain sequences, a statistical classification framework was built. TCRdb re-hosts the immuneACCESS table, in-frame sequences only. Its copies lack some clones; in the studies checked, an unresolved V gene accounts for under half of them, and the cause for the rest is not known. The DNA gave D and trimming, while V, J and clone size come from that table. The sample table records some 150,000 clones; approximately 90% of these occur just once. Of the sample, 6.2% is held by the ten largest clones.

The sequencing sample was made of PBMCs. The source of this sequence is a woman aged 25 to 39 in good health and CMV-seropositive. The chain joins TRBV4-2 to TRBJ1-5; a weak D assignment points to TRBD1 (6 bases agree). The CDR3 region has the sequence CASSQLRDTNSNQPQHF. The nucleotide sequence is TGTGCCAGCAGCCAGCTCCGGGACACAAATAGCAATCAGCCCCAGCATTTT.